The 9 T cell receptor beta chains listed next were all sequenced from one sample in a study of beta chain features in type 1 diabetes. Regarding the study as a whole: Moderate but significant shortening of TCRB CDR3s was recorded in all four CD4+ subsets from Type 1 diabetes patients.

No antigen is known for these receptors. All of the isolated RNA was reverse transcribed, so expressed TCRB transcripts were sequenced. Generated by immunoSEQ multiplex PCR, the TCRdb table keeps only in-frame clones and is missing some. The repertoire holds about 41,000 clones, with about 68% as singletons. Sequences were obtained from Tregs from blood. Receptors originate from a man aged 30-40 years with type 1 diabetes. Some clones in this sample may be carry-over from other donors' samples.

This rearrangement joins TRBV6-5 to TRBJ1-1; the match to TRBD1 covers 7 bases. CDR1 is MNHEY, CDR2 SVGAGI, per germline. This CDR3 has 14 residues. V trimming: 5 bases; J trimming: 4 bases; junction bases outside the gene matches: 7. The CDR3 nucleotides read TGTGCCAGCAGTGAACTACAGGGGAGCACTGAAGCTTTCTTT. Translation gives CASSELQGSTEAFF.

This chain uses TRBV5-1 with TRBJ2-2; D is ambiguous. The germline CDR1 and CDR2 sequences are SGHRS and YFSETQ. This CDR3 contains 13 residues. V lost 0 bases and J lost 6, with 6 bases in between. CDR3 DNA: TGCGCCAGCAGCTTGGGAGATCCCGGGGAGCTGTTTTTT. Residues: CASSLGDPGELFF.

The rearrangement uses TRBV7-9 and TRBJ1-1; TRBD1 is a possible D gene (5 bases). Germline V gene data show CDR1 as SEHNR and CDR2 as FQNEAQ (reference sequence). There are 11 residues in the CDR3. Trimming cost V 2 bases and J 9 bases, with 7 bases left between them. The DNA for the CDR3 is TGTGCCAGCAGCTTACAGGGCAAAGCTTTCTTT. This sequence encodes CASSLQGKAFF.

The rearrangement uses TRBV5-1 and TRBJ2-2; D may be TRBD1 (6 bases). V was clipped by 7 bases and J by 1 base, with 11 bases between them. Germline V gene sequence: CDR1 SGHRS, CDR2 YFSETQ. This CDR3 has 14 residues. The DNA of the CDR3 is TGCGCCAGCCAGGGGACACTGAACACCGGGGAGCTGTTTTTT. This gives the protein CASQGTLNTGELFF.

J is TRBJ2-3 and V is TRBV29-1, with 11 bases identical to TRBD2. The germline V gene encodes CDR1 SQVTM and CDR2 ANQGSEA. This CDR3 region has 15 residues. Germline trimming cut 2 bases from V and 5 bases from J; bases unmatched to any gene: 6. For the CDR3, the DNA is TGCAGCGTTGAAATAGCGGGGGGGCCGGGAGATACGCAGTATTTT. It codes for CSVEIAGGPGDTQYF.

This rearrangement joins TRBV2 to TRBJ2-7; TRBD1 agrees at 8 bases. With 4 bases clipped from V and 3 bases from J, the junction kept 5 bases outside the gene matches. This CDR3 region has 14 residues. Germline-derived CDR1 and CDR2 are SNHLY and FYNNEI. The CDR3 protein is CASSASQGVYEQYF. The CDR3 DNA sequence: TGTGCCAGCAGTGCCTCACAGGGGGTCTACGAGCAGTACTTC.

This chain links TRBV6-6 with TRBJ1-1; D call uncertain. CDR3 length: 12 residues. V was shortened by 5 bases and J by 1 base, with 5 bases between the two germline ends. The germline gives CDR1 MNHNY, CDR2 SVGAGI (reference sequence). The DNA of the CDR3 is TGTGCCAGCAGTCCCAGGAACACTGAAGCTTTCTTT. As protein: CASSPRNTEAFF.

This sequence joins TRBV5-1 and TRBJ2-3; D unresolved. V was cut by 4 bases and J by 0 bases, with 9 bases left in between. The CDR3 is made up of 14 amino acids. Germline CDR1 reads SGHRS; CDR2 reads YFSETQ. The CDR3 is CASSQTGSTDTQYF. In DNA, the CDR3 is TGCGCCAGCAGCCAAACTGGTAGCACAGATACGCAGTATTTT.

This clone was seen more than once but under ten times. The V call is TRBV7-9, the J call TRBJ2-7, with 8 bases aligning to TRBD1. The J segment lost 4 bases and the V segment lost 4 bases, leaving 3 bases of the junction unmatched. This CDR3 is 13 amino acids long. The germline CDR1 and CDR2 sequences are SEHNR and FQNEAQ (reference sequence). CDR3 nucleotides: TGTGCCAGCAGCTCGTACAGGGGGTACGAGCAGTACTTC. It codes for CASSSYRGYEQYF.